This T cell receptor beta chain stems from a study of blood T cell repertoires in COVID-19. The germline CDR1 and CDR2 sequences are SGHVS and FQNEAQ. With 3 bases clipped from V and 2 bases from J, the junction kept 11 bases outside the gene matches. The CDR3 is 17 residues long. In the original processing: Estimates of nucleated cell counts were drawn from the amplification of reference gene primers. The data were produced by immunoSEQ multiplex PCR, yet TCRdb's version contains in-frame clones alone and is incomplete. V and J calls and clone size are given by that table; D and trimming were obtained from the DNA. The profile shows approximately 190,000 clones, around 84% of them singletons.

The V and J genes are TRBV7-8 and TRBJ2-3; 7 nucleotides align to TRBD1. The clonotype comes from a human donor in a cohort sampled during active COVID-19. The sequencing input was peripheral blood. CDR3 protein: CASSLDLRTGYTDTQYF. The CDR3 DNA follows: TGTGCCAGCAGCTTGGACTTGAGGACAGGCTACACAGATACGCAGTATTTT. Filled out from reference TRBV7-8 and TRBJ2-3, the complete variable domain reads GAGVSQSPRYKVAKRGQDVALRCDPISGHVSLFWYQQALGQGPEFLTYFQNEAQLDKSGLPSDRFFAERPEGSVSTLKIQRTQQEDSAVYLCASSLDLRTGYTDTQYFGPGTRLTVL.